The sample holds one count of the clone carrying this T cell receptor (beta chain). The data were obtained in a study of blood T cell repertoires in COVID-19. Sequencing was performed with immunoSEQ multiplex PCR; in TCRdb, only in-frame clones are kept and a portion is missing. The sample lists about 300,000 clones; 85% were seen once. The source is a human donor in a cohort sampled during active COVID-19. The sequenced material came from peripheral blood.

The CDR3 bases are TGTGCCAGCAGCTCGGGACAGGGAAACACCATATATTTT. The encoded protein is CASSSGQGNTIYF. The rearrangement links TRBV7-8 to TRBJ1-3, with 7 bases fitting TRBD1. The junction had 1 base not matched to a gene; V was cut back by 4 bases and J by 4 bases. This CDR3 comprises 13 residues. CDR1 SGHVS and CDR2 FQNEAQ come from the germline V gene.